These 13 T cell receptor beta chains originate from one sample sequenced in a study of blood T cells in healthy people across ages. The second PCR ran about 6 to 11 cycles with a sample-barcoded 5' primer and J-beta primers. TCRdb redid the calling of the 5' RACE reads with MiXCR, one entry per CDR3 protein. This sample yields roughly 1.7 million distinct CDR3 sequences, of which about 32% are seen a single time; over 9% belongs to the top ten. The sample comprised blood. The source of these receptors is a woman in her twenties or thirties in good health.

The chain is built from TRBV20-1 and TRBJ1-5; no definite D call. The ends were cut back, 1 base at V and 4 bases at J, with 20 bases in the middle. Germline V gene data show CDR1 as DFQATT and CDR2 as SNEGSKA (reference sequence). This CDR3 comprises 17 residues. The CDR3 spells CSARGLRQPDRNQPQHF. The CDR3, as DNA: TGCAGTGCTAGAGGCTTACGGCAGCCAGATCGAAATCAGCCCCAGCATTTT.

The chain carries TRBV6-6 and TRBJ2-7; a weak D match, TRBD1 (5 bases). This CDR3 comprises 15 residues. The germline V gene encodes CDR1 MNHNY and CDR2 SVGAGI (reference sequence). The germline V and J ends were trimmed by 4 bases and 2 bases, with 15 bases remaining between them. The CDR3 region is CASSFDSHSPYEQYF. In DNA, the CDR3 is TGTGCCAGCAGTTTCGACAGCCACTCTCCCTACGAGCAGTACTTC.

This clonotype was observed a handful of times. The chain couples TRBV28 to TRBJ2-3; 7 nucleotides line up with TRBD2. Trimming removed 6 bases from V and 2 bases from J; junction bases left unmatched: 11. Germline CDR1 and CDR2: MDHEN and SYDVKM. This CDR3 is built from 16 residues. CDR3 nucleotide sequence: TGTGCCAGCAGCACGATACTAGCGTCTGCCACAGATACGCAGTATTTT. It translates to CASSTILASATDTQYF.

This clonotype appeared a few times. The rearrangement links TRBV7-9 to TRBJ1-1; no firm D call. In germline, CDR1 is SEHNR, CDR2 FQNEAQ (reference sequence). Trimming stripped 11 bases from V and 4 bases from J, with 17 bases between. This CDR3 spans 13 amino acids. The CDR3: CAGDQVPSTEAFF. The CDR3 DNA follows: TGTGCCGGAGATCAGGTCCCTAGCACTGAAGCTTTCTTT. The full variable domain, its missing parts supplied by reference TRBV7-9 and TRBJ1-1, is DTGVSQNPRHKITKRGQNVTFRCDPISEHNRLYWYRQTLGQGPEFLTYFQNEAQLEKSRLLSDRFSAERPKGSFSTLEIQRTEQGDSAMYLCAGDQVPSTEAFFGQGTRLTVV.

J is TRBJ2-1 and V is TRBV20-1; 11 positions agree with TRBD1. There are 15 residues in the CDR3. Germline V lookup: CDR1 DFQATT, CDR2 SNEGSKA (reference sequence). After removal of 4 bases from V and 8 bases from J, the junction contained 10 bases not matched to a gene. The CDR3 loop is CSATEGTGGIDEQFF. The DNA for the CDR3 is TGCAGTGCTACGGAAGGGACAGGGGGGATTGATGAGCAGTTCTTC.

The V call is TRBV20-1, the J call TRBJ2-7; 10 bases are a match to TRBD2. CDR1 and CDR2 from the germline V gene are DFQATT and SNEGSKA (reference sequence). This CDR3 contains 15 residues. Unmatched junction bases numbered 10, after V lost 6 bases and J lost 2 bases. The CDR3 nucleotides read TGCAGTGCAACCGGGACTAGCGAAGGTACCTACGAGCAGTACTTC. Protein: CSATGTSEGTYEQYF.

The chain is built from TRBV20-1 and TRBJ1-2; D uncertain. The CDR3 totals 15 residues. V was pared by 2 bases and J by 4 bases, with 17 bases between. In germline, CDR1 is DFQATT, CDR2 SNEGSKA (reference sequence). Written as DNA, the CDR3 is TGCAGTGCTAGACCACCGGGTGGGGATGGCTATGGCTACACCTTC. Translation gives CSARPPGGDGYGYTF.

This clonotype turned up a few times. The rearrangement links TRBV20-1 to TRBJ2-7; D remains unclear. The CDR3 length is 14 residues. CDR1 and CDR2 from the germline V gene are DFQATT and SNEGSKA (reference sequence). V lost 4 bases, J lost 0 bases, and 13 bases lay in between. The CDR3 nucleotides read TGCAGTGCTAAAATCTCTGGAGTCTCCTACGAGCAGTACTTC. Protein product: CSAKISGVSYEQYF.

This clonotype was found a few times. V gene TRBV7-9 combines with J gene TRBJ2-7; TRBD2 matches 10 bases. Germline V gene lookup returns CDR1 SEHNR and CDR2 FQNEAQ (reference sequence). CDR3 length equals 19 residues. Trimming took 5 bases from V and 2 from J; bases not matched to a gene: 18. CDR3 region: CASSPRTSGTSGLPYEQYF. The CDR3 nucleotides are TGTGCCAGCAGCCCCAGGACTAGCGGCACCTCTGGGCTTCCCTACGAGCAGTACTTC.

A few counts support this clonotype. This chain links TRBV6-1 with TRBJ2-5; D unclear. The CDR3 runs 13 residues. Germline V gene data show CDR1 as MNHNS and CDR2 as SASEGT. Between the trimmed V and J ends, which lost 2 bases and 2 bases, there was a span of 6 bases. CDR3 in amino acids: CASSEHFQETQYF. The CDR3 DNA follows: TGTGCCAGCAGTGAACATTTTCAAGAGACCCAGTACTTC.

The chain joins TRBV7-2 to TRBJ2-7, with TRBD2 matching 14 bases. The CDR3 consists of 17 residues. V gave up 5 bases and J gave up 2 bases; unmatched junction bases: 8. Germline CDR1 and CDR2: SGHTA and FQGNSA. CDR3 sequence (DNA): TGTGCCAGCAGCCTAACACGGACTAGCGGGAGGACCTACGAGCAGTACTTC. Its protein product is CASSLTRTSGRTYEQYF.

This clonotype was counted between two and nine times. CDR3 residues: CASSASTKAYEQYF. The CDR3, as DNA: TGTGCCAGCAGTGCCTCGACTAAAGCCTACGAGCAGTACTTC. The chain joins TRBV28 to TRBJ2-7; D might be TRBD2 (5 bases). The CDR3 has 14 amino acids. V was pared by 5 bases and J by 2 bases, with 13 bases between. The germline CDR1 and CDR2 sequences are MDHEN and SYDVKM.

The chain recombines TRBV20-1 with TRBJ2-1, with 9 bases matching TRBD1. The germline gives CDR1 DFQATT, CDR2 SNEGSKA (reference sequence). Trimming removed 1 base from V and 4 bases from J; junction bases left unmatched: 5. This CDR3 comprises 15 residues. CDR3 sequence: CSARGLGQGYNEQFF. Here the CDR3 DNA reads TGCAGTGCTAGAGGCTTGGGACAGGGATACAATGAGCAGTTCTTC.